This T cell receptor (beta chain) was identified in a study of circulating tumor DNA in untreated peripheral T-cell lymphoma. There are a few counts of this clone. Its antigen is not known. Germline V CDR1 and CDR2: LNHDA, SQIVND (reference sequence). Trimming cost V 3 bases and J 3 bases; bases outside gene matches: 11. This CDR3 region has 18 residues. Before treatment, baseline tumor tissue was collected for sequencing. Assay: immunoSEQ multiplex PCR; the TCRdb copy retains only in-frame clones and omits some. The sample lists more than 9,000 clones, around 76% occurring once. Overall study results and limits: Baseline tissues yielded approximately 82% and baseline serum about 69% tumor-specific clonotype detection.

J is TRBJ2-6 and V is TRBV19; TRBD1 matches 7 bases. The clonotype was recovered from a human donor with peripheral T-cell lymphoma. Sample: tumor tissue. CDR3 coding DNA: TGTGCCAGTAGTATCAAACAGGGGTCTAGGGGTGGGGCCAACGTCCTGACTTTC. Translating it yields CASSIKQGSRGGANVLTF.